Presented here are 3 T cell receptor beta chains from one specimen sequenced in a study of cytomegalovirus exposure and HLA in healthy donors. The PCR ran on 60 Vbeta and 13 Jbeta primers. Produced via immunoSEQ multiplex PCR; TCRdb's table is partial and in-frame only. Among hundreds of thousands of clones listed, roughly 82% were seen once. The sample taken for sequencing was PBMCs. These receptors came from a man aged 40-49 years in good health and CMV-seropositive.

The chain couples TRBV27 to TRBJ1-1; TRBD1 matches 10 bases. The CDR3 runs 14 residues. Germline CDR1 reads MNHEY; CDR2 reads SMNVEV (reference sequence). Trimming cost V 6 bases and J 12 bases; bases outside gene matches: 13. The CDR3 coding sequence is TGTGCCAGCAGCCGACAGGGGGCCAATTTTGTGACTTTCTTT. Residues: CASSRQGANFVTFF.

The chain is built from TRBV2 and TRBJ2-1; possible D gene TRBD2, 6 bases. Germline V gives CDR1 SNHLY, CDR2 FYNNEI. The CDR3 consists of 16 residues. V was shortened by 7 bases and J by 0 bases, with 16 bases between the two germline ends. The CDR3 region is CASNSRRDPSYNEQFF. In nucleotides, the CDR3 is TGTGCCAGCAATTCGCGGCGGGACCCCTCCTACAATGAGCAGTTCTTC.

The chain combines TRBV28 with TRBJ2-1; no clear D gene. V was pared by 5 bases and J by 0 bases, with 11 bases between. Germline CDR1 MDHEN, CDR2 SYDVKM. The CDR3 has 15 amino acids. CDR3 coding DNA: TGTGCCAGCAGTCCGGTCCGAAGCTCCTACAATGAGCAGTTCTTC. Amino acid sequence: CASSPVRSSYNEQFF.